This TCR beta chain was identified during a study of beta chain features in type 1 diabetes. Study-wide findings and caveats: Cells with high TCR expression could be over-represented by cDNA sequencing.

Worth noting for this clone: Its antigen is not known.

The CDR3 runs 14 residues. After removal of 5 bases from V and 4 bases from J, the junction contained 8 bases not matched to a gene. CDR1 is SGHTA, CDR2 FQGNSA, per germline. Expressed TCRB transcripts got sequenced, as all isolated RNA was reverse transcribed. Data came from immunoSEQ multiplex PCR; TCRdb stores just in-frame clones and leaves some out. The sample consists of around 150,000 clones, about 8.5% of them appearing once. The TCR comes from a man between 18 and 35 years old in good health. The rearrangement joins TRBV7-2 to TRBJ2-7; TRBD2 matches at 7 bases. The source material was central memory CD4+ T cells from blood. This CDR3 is CASSPSAGVYEQYF. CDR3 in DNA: TGTGCCAGCAGCCCCTCTGCGGGAGTTTACGAGCAGTACTTC.